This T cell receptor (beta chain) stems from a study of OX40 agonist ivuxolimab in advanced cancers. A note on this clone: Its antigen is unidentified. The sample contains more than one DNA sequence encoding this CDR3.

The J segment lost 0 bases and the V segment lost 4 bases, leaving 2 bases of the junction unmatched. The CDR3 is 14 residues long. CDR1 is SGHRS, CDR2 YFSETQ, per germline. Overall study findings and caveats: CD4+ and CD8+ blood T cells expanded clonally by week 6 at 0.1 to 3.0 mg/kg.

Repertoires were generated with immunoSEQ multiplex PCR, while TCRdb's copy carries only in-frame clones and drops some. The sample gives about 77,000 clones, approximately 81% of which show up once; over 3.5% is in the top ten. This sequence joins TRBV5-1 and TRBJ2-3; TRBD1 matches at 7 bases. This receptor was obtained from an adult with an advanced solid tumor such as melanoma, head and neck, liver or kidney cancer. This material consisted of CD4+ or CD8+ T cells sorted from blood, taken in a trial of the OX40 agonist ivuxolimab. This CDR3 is CASSLGQSTDTQYF. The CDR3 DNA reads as TGCGCCAGCAGCCTGGGACAGAGCACAGATACGCAGTATTTT. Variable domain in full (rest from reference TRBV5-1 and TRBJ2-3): KAGVTQTPRYLIKTRGQQVTLSCSPISGHRSVSWYQQTPGQGLQFLFEYFSETQRNKGNFPGRFSGRQFSNSRSEMNVSTLELGDSALYLCASSLGQSTDTQYFGPGTRLTVL.